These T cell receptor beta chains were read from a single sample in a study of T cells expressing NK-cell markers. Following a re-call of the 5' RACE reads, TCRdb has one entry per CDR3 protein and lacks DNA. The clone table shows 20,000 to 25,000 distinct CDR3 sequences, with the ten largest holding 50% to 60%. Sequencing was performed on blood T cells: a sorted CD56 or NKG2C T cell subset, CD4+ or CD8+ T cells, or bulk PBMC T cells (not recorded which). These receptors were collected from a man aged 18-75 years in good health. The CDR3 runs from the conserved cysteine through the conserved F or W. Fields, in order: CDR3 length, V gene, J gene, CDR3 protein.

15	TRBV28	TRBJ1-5	CASSLSPGLYQPQHF
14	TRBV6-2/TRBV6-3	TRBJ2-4	CASSSGTQGNIQYF
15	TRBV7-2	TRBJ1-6	CASSLAWAVDSPLHF
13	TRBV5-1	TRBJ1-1	CASSLRESAEAFF
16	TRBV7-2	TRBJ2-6	CASSRDSSSGANVLTF
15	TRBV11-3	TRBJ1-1	CASSLDRGANTEAFF
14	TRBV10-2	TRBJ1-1	CASSKSGLNTEAFF
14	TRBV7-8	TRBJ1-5	CASSSQPPNQPQHF
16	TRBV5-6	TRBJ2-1	CASSLRDRGIYNEQFF
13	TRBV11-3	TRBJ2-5	CASSRRTEETQYF
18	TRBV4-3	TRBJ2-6	CASSHMHLPAAGANVLTF
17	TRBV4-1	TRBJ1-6	CASSQRGLQGLDSPLHF
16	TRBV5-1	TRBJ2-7	CASSLSTGSVVYEQYF
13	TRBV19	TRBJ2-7	CASSLGVFYEQYF
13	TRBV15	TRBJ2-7	CATKRQGSDEQYF
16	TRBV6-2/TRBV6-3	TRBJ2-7	CASSYLQGRTFYEQYF
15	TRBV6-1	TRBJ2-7	CASTKEAGVYYEQYF
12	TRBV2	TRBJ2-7	CASSVRAPEQYF
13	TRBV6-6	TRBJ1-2	CASSQPQSWGYTF
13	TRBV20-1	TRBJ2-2	CSADLGNTGELFF
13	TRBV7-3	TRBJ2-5	CASSRGQQETQYF
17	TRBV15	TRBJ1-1	CATSRHPTGVQNTEAFF
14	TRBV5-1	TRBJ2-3	CASSPERGADTQYF
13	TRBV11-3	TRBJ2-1	CASSPGTSVEQFF
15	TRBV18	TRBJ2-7	CASSTEPGPNIEQYF
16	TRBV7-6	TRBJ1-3	CASSLAPVESGNTIYF
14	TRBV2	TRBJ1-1	CASSVDRSNTEAFF
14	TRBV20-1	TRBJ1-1	CSARSPDGIPEAFF
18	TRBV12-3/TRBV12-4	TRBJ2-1	CASSSQPYSSGGRNEQFF
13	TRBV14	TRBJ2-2	CASSRRRGGELFF
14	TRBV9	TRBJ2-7	CASSATLQGYEQYF
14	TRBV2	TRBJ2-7	CASQGGTETYEQYF
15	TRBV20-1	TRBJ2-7	CSARDVTSGSYEQYF
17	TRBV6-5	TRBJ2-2	CASSYPRGWGLVGELFF
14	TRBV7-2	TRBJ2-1	CASSLVAVYNEQFF
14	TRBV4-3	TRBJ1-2	CASSQSRGGSGYTF
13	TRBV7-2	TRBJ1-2	CASSYPGDYGYTF
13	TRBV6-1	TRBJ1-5	CASRTGLNQPQHF
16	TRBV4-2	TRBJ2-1	CASSQESSGNYNEQFF
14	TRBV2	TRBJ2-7	CASIADRGQSEQYF
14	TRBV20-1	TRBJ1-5	CSAILQGPNQPQHF
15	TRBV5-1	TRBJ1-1	CASSSGTHGGTEAFF
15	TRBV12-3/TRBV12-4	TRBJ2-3	CASRPGLAVTDTQYF
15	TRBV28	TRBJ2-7	CASSSPGTGGHEQYF
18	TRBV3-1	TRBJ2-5	CASSQDVVSWTRQETQYF
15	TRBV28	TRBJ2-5	CASSSPQWLQETQYF
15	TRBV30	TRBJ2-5	CACLEKNAWPETQYF
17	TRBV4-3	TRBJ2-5	CASSQDAFSGGSKTQYF
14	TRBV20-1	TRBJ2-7	CSAPRVGYNNEQYF
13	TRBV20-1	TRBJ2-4	CSAAPNVKNIQYF
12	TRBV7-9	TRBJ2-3	CASMGATDTQYF